The 24 T cell receptor beta chains given below trace back to one sample, sequenced in a study of T cell changes during pregnancy in multiple sclerosis. Using immunoSEQ multiplex PCR, the repertoire was profiled, and TCRdb retains in-frame clones only, with some absent. The sample has tens of thousands of clones, approximately 90% seen once. This specimen was CD8+ T cells from peripheral blood mononuclear cells, taken in the third trimester of pregnancy. The receptor source for this set is a female donor with multiple sclerosis, enrolled in a pregnancy study.

This chain connects TRBV9 to TRBJ2-1; a weak D match, TRBD1 (5 bases). With 3 bases removed from V and 11 bases from J, the gap between germline ends came to 12 bases. CDR1 is SGDLS and CDR2 is YYNGEE in the germline V gene. This CDR3 comprises 12 residues. DNA of the CDR3: TGTGCCAGCAGCGCTACAGGAGACAAGCAGTTCTTC. It encodes CASSATGDKQFF.

Only a few counts were recorded for this clone. CDR3 residues: CAWSGSRDYTGELFF. The CDR3 DNA reads TGTGCCTGGAGCGGCAGCAGGGACTACACCGGGGAGCTGTTTTTT. The V gene is TRBV30, the J gene TRBJ2-2; weak D call: TRBD2 (6 bases). CDR3 size: 15 residues. The germline CDR1 and CDR2 sequences are GTSNPN and SVGIG (reference sequence). Trimming took off 3 bases at V and 3 bases at J, with 14 bases between the two ends.

The chain is built from TRBV30 and TRBJ1-1; the D is unclear. Trimming took 6 bases from V and 0 from J, leaving 14 bases between them. Germline CDR1 reads GTSNPN; CDR2 reads SVGIG (reference sequence). This CDR3 has 14 amino acids. The CDR3 spells CACLSTGMNTEAFF. The CDR3 DNA reads TGTGCCTGCCTTTCAACGGGGATGAACACTGAAGCTTTCTTT.

The CDR3 DNA reads as TGTGCCTCCCAGGGGACAGGCAATAAGCTTGAGCAGTTCTTC. This codes for CASQGTGNKLEQFF. The chain joins TRBV27 to TRBJ2-1, with 8 bases fitting TRBD1. Germline V CDR1 and CDR2: MNHEY, SMNVEV (reference sequence). With 11 bases clipped from V and 9 bases from J, the junction kept 15 bases outside the gene matches. The CDR3 sequence is 14 residues long.

This chain connects TRBV9 to TRBJ2-1; 8 bases agree with TRBD2. This CDR3 has 15 residues. Losses at the gene ends were 4 bases for V and 6 bases for J; bases not matched to a gene: 9. Germline V lookup: CDR1 SGDLS, CDR2 YYNGEE. As DNA, the CDR3 is TGTGCCAGCAGCACCGGGGGGGGAGCAACCAATGAGCAGTTCTTC. Protein sequence: CASSTGGGATNEQFF. The complete variable domain, with remaining parts taken from reference TRBV9 and TRBJ2-1, reads DSGVTQTPKHLITATGQRVTLRCSPRSGDLSVYWYQQSLDQGLQFLIQYYNGEERAKGNILERFSAQQFPDLHSELNLSSLELGDSALYFCASSTGGGATNEQFFGPGTRLTVL.

This clone was recorded only once. The chain couples TRBV30 to TRBJ1-1; 9 bases agree with TRBD1. This CDR3 is 13 amino acids long. CDR1 GTSNPN and CDR2 SVGIG come from the germline V gene (reference sequence). V was pared by 0 bases and J by 5 bases, with 1 base of the junction left unmatched. CDR3 amino acids: CAWSVGQGTEAFF. The CDR3 region has the DNA TGTGCCTGGAGTGTCGGACAGGGGACTGAAGCTTTCTTT.

This chain links TRBV4-3 with TRBJ2-3, with unresolved D. V shed 2 bases and J shed 2 bases, with 8 bases lying between them. The CDR3 consists of 14 residues. Germline CDR1 is LGHNA and CDR2 is YSLEER. CDR3 bases: TGCGCCAGCAGCCAACTAGGCGACACAGATACGCAGTATTTT. Its protein product is CASSQLGDTDTQYF.

The rearrangement uses TRBV25-1 and TRBJ1-2; 8 bases are shared with TRBD1. The CDR3 has 14 amino acids. Trimming at V came to 2 bases and at J to 6 bases, leaving 5 bases not matched to a gene. Germline V gene sequence: CDR1 MGHDK, CDR2 SYGVNS. The chain's CDR3 is CASSEGQGAHGYTF. The CDR3 region has the DNA TGTGCCAGCAGTGAAGGGCAGGGGGCCCATGGCTACACCTTC.

This clone was picked up one time. At one end, the junction sequence differs from germline, possibly due to a read error. This rearrangement joins TRBV7-7 to TRBJ2-5; TRBD2 aligns across 7 bases. Germline CDR1 SSHAT, CDR2 FNYEAQ (reference sequence). The CDR3 sequence is 16 residues long. The CDR3 DNA sequence: TGTGCTAGCAGCTTAGTACCCGGGGAGGGCCAAGAGACCCAGTACTTC. This translates into CASSLVPGEGQETQYF.

This chain connects TRBV12-5 to TRBJ1-2; 7 nucleotides line up with TRBD1. The CDR3 spans 16 residues. Germline V gene sequence: CDR1 LGHNT, CDR2 FRNRAP. Trimming removed 5 bases from V and 2 bases from J; junction bases left unmatched: 11. CDR3 region: CASGPRDKGQNYGYTF. Written as DNA, the CDR3 is TGTGCTAGTGGTCCAAGGGATAAGGGACAGAACTATGGCTACACCTTC.

The count of this clone is one. This chain joins TRBV6-1 and TRBJ1-2; maybe TRBD1 (6 bases). In germline, CDR1 is MNHNS, CDR2 SASEGT. Trimming took 3 bases from V and 8 from J, leaving 13 bases between them. CDR3 size: 13 residues. For the CDR3, the DNA is TGTGCCAGCAGTGACCTACAGGGCGGAGGCTACACCTTC. This codes for CASSDLQGGGYTF.

The V gene is TRBV25-1, the J gene TRBJ2-7; D may be TRBD1 (7 bases). The germline CDR1 and CDR2 sequences are MGHDK and SYGVNS. V lost 5 bases to trimming and J lost 1 base, with 15 bases between them. The CDR3 is 15 residues long. The CDR3 loop is CASSQTGDSSYEQYF. CDR3 coding DNA: TGTGCCAGCAGTCAAACGGGGGACAGTTCCTACGAGCAGTACTTC.

This sequence joins TRBV19 and TRBJ1-2; D is unclear. Trimming cost V 7 bases and J 3 bases, with 15 bases left between them. Per the germline V gene, CDR1 is LNHDA and CDR2 is SQIVND (reference sequence). This CDR3 is built from 14 residues. The CDR3 DNA reads as TGTGCCAGTACCACAAGGAGGGTAGACTATGGCTACACCTTC. Amino acids: CASTTRRVDYGYTF.

The chain combines TRBV7-2 with TRBJ2-1; maybe TRBD2 (6 bases). The V gene's germline CDR1 is SGHTA and CDR2 FQGNSA. V lost 1 base to trimming and J lost 7 bases, with 8 bases between them. The CDR3 extends over 13 amino acids. The CDR3 bases are TGTGCCAGCAGCTTAGGGGGGGTAAATGAGCAGTTCTTC. Translation gives CASSLGGVNEQFF. Full variable domain (outside the CDR3, taken from reference TRBV7-2 and TRBJ2-1): GAGVSQSPSNKVTEKGKDVELRCDPISGHTALYWYRQSLGQGLEFLIYFQGNSAPDKSGLPSDRFSAERTGGSVSTLTIQRTQQEDSAVYLCASSLGGVNEQFFGPGTRLTVL.

This sequence joins TRBV29-1 and TRBJ2-3; D possibly corresponds to TRBD1 (7 bases). Germline loops: CDR1 SQVTM, CDR2 ANQGSEA. The CDR3 has 13 residues. The ends were cut back, 5 bases at V and 6 bases at J, with 15 bases in the middle. The DNA of the CDR3 is TGCAGCGTTCCAGGGGGGAATGGGGATACGCAGTATTTT. Protein: CSVPGGNGDTQYF.

This chain uses TRBV18 with TRBJ1-2, with D tentatively TRBD1 (6 bases). This CDR3 is 17 amino acids long. Germline V gives CDR1 KGHSH, CDR2 LQKENI. Trimming pared 2 bases from V and 1 base from J, leaving 17 bases between. CDR3 nucleotide sequence: TGTGCCAGCTCACCAGGGTCAGGGGACCTTCGTAACTATGGCTACACCTTC. Translation gives CASSPGSGDLRNYGYTF.

The genes are TRBV21-1 and TRBJ1-2. TRBV21-1 is deemed a pseudogene. This CDR3 spans 13 amino acids. CDR3 coding DNA: TGTGCCAGCAGCAAAGATAGTCACTATGGCTACACCTTC. This translates into CASSKDSHYGYTF.

This chain joins TRBV4-2 and TRBJ1-2; the match to TRBD1 covers 8 bases. Trimming cost V 1 base and J 1 base; bases outside gene matches: 11. CDR3 size: 18 residues. Germline lookup yields CDR1 LGHNA and CDR2 YNFKEQ. Written as DNA, the CDR3 is TGTGCCAGCAGCCAAGCGATGGCAGGGGGCCTCCTTAACTATGGCTACACCTTC. This sequence encodes CASSQAMAGGLLNYGYTF.

This chain uses TRBV29-1 with TRBJ2-1, with TRBD2 matching 15 bases. Germline V lookup: CDR1 SQVTM, CDR2 ANQGSEA. The junction had 7 bases not matched to a gene; V was cut back by 3 bases and J by 1 base. The CDR3 totals 18 residues. This CDR3 is CSVDGLAGGQKSYNEQFF. CDR3 nucleotide sequence: TGCAGCGTTGACGGACTAGCGGGGGGGCAGAAGTCCTACAATGAGCAGTTCTTC.

The chain links TRBV9 to TRBJ2-4, with 10 bases aligning to TRBD2. CDR1 is SGDLS, CDR2 YYNGEE, per germline. The CDR3 spans 18 residues. J lost 8 bases, V lost 4 bases, and 18 bases had no gene match. In DNA, the CDR3 is TGTGCCAGCAGCCCCCCCTTGTTGCGAGCGGGGGGGCTGGACATTCAGTACTTC. Its translation: CASSPPLLRAGGLDIQYF.

The chain is built from TRBV30 and TRBJ2-7, with TRBD1 matching over 9 bases. The J segment lost 7 bases and the V segment lost 2 bases, leaving 15 bases of the junction unmatched. Germline values: CDR1 GTSNPN, CDR2 SVGIG (reference sequence). The CDR3 is 16 residues long. This chain's CDR3 is CAWSYTPGQGGSEQYF. CDR3 nucleotides: TGTGCCTGGAGTTACACCCCGGGACAGGGTGGGTCAGAGCAGTACTTC. The full variable domain, completed using reference TRBV30 and TRBJ2-7, is SQTIHQWPATLVQPVGSPLSLECTVEGTSNPNLYWYRQAAGRGLQLLFYSVGIGQISSEVPQNLSASRPQDRQFILSSKKLLLSDSGFYLCAWSYTPGQGGSEQYFGPGTRLTVT.

The chain recombines TRBV6-5 with TRBJ2-7; tentatively, D is TRBD1 (6 bases). Germline V CDR1 and CDR2: MNHEY, SVGAGI. Trimming cost V 7 bases and J 6 bases, with 13 bases left between them. The CDR3 length is 12 residues. CDR3 region: CASTDNRAEQYF. CDR3 nucleotides: TGTGCCAGCACCGATAACAGGGCCGAGCAGTACTTC.

The CDR3: CASRALGTGLYNEQFF. In nucleotides, the CDR3 is TGTGCCAGCAGAGCCCTCGGGACTGGCTTGTACAATGAGCAGTTCTTC. The rearrangement links TRBV7-2 to TRBJ2-1, with D perhaps matching TRBD2 (6 bases). The CDR3 contains 16 residues. The V and J ends lost 6 bases and 4 bases respectively, with 19 bases between them. Germline V lookup: CDR1 SGHTA, CDR2 FQGNSA.

The chain employs TRBV9 and TRBJ1-1, with TRBD1 as a possible D gene (6 bases). The V gene's germline CDR1 is SGDLS and CDR2 YYNGEE. This CDR3 contains 14 residues. V lost 4 bases and J lost 1, with 11 bases in between. CDR3: CASSPTDRNTEAFF. CDR3 in DNA: TGTGCCAGCAGCCCTACGGACAGGAACACTGAAGCTTTCTTT.